This TCR beta chain is from a study of T cell responses to AZD1222 COVID-19 vaccine. Study-level points and caveats: In a largely white British group with more females than males, clonal diversity was possibly underestimated.

Note on this clone: As yet, its antigen is unknown.

The V end was cut by 3 bases, the J end by 9 bases, with 16 bases between. CDR1 and CDR2 (germline): SGDLS, YYNGEE. CDR3 length: 15 residues. Only in-frame clones appear in the TCRdb table, and some are missing; sequencing was by immunoSEQ multiplex PCR. This table holds tens of thousands of clones, 88% found once. This sequence was found in an adult in good health. The chain recombines TRBV9 with TRBJ1-6, with no clear D. Sequencing used peripheral blood, obtained on day 0 of MenACWY control vaccination. CDR3 nucleotide sequence: TGTGCCAGCAGCGGGGAACAGCCGGGAGTTTCACCCCTCCACTTT. Translation: CASSGEQPGVSPLHF.